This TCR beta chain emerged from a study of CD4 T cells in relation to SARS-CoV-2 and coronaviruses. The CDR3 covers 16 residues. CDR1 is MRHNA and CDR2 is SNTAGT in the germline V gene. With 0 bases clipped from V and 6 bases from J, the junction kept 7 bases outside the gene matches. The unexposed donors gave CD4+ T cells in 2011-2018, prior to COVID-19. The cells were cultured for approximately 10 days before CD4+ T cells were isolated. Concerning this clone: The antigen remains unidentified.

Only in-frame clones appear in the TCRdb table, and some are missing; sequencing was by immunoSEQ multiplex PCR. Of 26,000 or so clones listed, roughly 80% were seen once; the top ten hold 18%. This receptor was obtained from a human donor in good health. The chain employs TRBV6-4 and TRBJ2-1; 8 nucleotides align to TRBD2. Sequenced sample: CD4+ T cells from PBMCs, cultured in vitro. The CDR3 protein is CASSDSSGISLNEQFF. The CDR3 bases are TGTGCCAGCAGTGACTCTAGCGGGATCTCTCTCAATGAGCAGTTCTTC.